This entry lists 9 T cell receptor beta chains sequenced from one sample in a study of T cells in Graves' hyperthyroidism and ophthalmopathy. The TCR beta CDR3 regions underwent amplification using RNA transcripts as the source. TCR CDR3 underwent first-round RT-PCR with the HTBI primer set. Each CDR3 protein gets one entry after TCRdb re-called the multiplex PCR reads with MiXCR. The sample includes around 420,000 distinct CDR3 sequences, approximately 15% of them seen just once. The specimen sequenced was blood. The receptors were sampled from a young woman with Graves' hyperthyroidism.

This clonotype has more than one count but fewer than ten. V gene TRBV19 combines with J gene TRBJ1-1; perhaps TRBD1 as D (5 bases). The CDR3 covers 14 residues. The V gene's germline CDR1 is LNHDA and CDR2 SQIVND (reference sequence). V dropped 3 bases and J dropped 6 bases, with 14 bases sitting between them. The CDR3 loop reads CASSIAGSHAEAFF. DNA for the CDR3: TGTGCCAGTAGTATCGCAGGGAGTCATGCTGAAGCTTTCTTT.

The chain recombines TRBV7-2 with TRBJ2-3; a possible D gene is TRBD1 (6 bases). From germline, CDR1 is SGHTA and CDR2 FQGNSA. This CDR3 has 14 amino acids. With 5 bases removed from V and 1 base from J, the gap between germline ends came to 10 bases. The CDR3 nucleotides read TGTGCCAGCAGCCGCTGGACAGGCACAGATACGCAGTATTTT. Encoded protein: CASSRWTGTDTQYF.

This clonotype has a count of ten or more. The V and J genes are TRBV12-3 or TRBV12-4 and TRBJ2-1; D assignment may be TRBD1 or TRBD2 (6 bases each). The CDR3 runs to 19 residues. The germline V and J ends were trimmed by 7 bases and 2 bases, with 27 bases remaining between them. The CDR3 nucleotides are TGTGCCAGCACCTCTAGGGAAATTGTAGGGGGGACCGCCTACAATGAGCAGTTCTTC. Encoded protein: CASTSREIVGGTAYNEQFF.

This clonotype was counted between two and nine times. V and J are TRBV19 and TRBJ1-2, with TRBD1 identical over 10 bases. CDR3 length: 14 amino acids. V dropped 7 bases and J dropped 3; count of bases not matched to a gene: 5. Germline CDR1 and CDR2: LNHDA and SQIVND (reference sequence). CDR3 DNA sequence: TGTGCCAGTACCCCGACAGGGGGCTACTATGGCTACACCTTC. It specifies CASTPTGGYYGYTF.

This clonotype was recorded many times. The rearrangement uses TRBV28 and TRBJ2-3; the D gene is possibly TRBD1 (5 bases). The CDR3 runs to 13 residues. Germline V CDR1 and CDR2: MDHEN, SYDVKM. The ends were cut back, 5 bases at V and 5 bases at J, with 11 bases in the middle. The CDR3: CASSNPQGDTQYF. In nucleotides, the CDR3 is TGTGCCAGCAGTAACCCCCAGGGAGATACGCAGTATTTT.

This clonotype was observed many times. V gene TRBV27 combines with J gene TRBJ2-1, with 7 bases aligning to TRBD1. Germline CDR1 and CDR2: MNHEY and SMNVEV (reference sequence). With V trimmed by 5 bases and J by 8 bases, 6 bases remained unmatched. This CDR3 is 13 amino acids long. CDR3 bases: TGTGCCAGCAGTGCCACAGGGGTTGATGAGCAGTTCTTC. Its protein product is CASSATGVDEQFF.

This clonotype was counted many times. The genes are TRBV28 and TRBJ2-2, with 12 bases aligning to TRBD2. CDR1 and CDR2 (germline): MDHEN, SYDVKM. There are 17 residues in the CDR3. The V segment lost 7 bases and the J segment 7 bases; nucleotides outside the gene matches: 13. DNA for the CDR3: TGTGCCAGCACCCGAGTCAGACTAGCGGGAGTCAACGGGGAGCTGTTTTTT. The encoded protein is CASTRVRLAGVNGELFF.

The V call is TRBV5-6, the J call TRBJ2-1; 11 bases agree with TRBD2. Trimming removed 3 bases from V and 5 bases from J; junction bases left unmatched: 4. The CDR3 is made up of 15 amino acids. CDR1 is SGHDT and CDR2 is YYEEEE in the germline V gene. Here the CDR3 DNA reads TGTGCCAGCAGCTATCTAGCGGGAGGCCACAATGAGCAGTTCTTC. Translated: CASSYLAGGHNEQFF. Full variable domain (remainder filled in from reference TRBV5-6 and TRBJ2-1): DAGVTQSPTHLIKTRGQQVTLRCSPKSGHDTVSWYQQALGQGPQFIFQYYEEEERQRGNFPDRFSGHQFPNYSSELNVNALLLGDSALYLCASSYLAGGHNEQFFGPGTRLTVL.

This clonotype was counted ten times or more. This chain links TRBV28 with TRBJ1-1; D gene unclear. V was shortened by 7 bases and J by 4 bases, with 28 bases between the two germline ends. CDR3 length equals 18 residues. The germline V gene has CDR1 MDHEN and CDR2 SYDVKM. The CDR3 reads CASTLVVDTPVGTTEAFF. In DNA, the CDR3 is TGTGCCAGCACCCTGGTGGTTGACACACCCGTAGGAACCACTGAAGCTTTCTTT.